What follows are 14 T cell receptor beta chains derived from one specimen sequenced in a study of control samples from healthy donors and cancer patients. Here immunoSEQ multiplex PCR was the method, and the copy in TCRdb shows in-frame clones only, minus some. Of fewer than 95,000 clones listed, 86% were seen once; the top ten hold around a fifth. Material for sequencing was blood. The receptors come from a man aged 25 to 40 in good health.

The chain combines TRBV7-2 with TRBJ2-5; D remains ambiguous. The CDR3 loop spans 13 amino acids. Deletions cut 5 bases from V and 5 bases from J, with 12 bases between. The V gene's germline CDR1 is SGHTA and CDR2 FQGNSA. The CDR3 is CASSLRPEETQYF. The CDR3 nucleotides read TGTGCCAGCAGCCTGCGGCCTGAGGAGACCCAGTACTTC.

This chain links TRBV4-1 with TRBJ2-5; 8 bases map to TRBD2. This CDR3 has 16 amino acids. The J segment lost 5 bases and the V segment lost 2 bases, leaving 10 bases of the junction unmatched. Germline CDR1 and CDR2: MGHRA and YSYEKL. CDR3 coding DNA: TGCGCCAGCAGCCAACCCCTTCGGGGGGGGGCGGAGACCCAGTACTTC. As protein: CASSQPLRGGAETQYF.

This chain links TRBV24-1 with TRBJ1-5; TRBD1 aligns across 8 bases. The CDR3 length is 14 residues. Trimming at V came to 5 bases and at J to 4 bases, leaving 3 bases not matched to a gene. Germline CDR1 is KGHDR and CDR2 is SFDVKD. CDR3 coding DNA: TGTGCCACCAGTGCCCGGACAGGGAATCAGCCCCAGCATTTT. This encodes CATSARTGNQPQHF.

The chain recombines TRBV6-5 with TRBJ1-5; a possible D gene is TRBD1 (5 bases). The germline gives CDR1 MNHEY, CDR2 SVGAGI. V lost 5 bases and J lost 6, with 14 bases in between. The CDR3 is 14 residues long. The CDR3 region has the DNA TGTGCCAGCAGTCCAGACCCGCAGGGTCAGCCCCAGCATTTT. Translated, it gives CASSPDPQGQPQHF.

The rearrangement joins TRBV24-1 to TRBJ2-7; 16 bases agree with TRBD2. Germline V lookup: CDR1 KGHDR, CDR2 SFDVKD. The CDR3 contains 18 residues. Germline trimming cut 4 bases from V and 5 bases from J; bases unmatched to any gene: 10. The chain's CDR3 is CATSEGSGTSGGDHEQYF. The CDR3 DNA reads TGTGCCACCAGTGAGGGATCCGGGACTAGCGGGGGGGATCACGAGCAGTACTTC.

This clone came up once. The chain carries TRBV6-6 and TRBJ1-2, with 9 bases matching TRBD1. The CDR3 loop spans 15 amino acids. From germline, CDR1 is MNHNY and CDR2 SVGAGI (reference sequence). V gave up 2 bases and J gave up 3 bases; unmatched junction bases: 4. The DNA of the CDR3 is TGTGCCAGCAGTTACGAGCGGACAGGGGACTATGGCTACACCTTC. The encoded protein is CASSYERTGDYGYTF.

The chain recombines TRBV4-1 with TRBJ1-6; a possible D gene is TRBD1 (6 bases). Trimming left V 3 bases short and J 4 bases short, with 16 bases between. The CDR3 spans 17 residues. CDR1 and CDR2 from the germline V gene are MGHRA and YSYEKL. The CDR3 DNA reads TGCGCCAGCAGCCAGGCTACGGGGGGCGCGTATAATTCACCCCTCCACTTT. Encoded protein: CASSQATGGAYNSPLHF.

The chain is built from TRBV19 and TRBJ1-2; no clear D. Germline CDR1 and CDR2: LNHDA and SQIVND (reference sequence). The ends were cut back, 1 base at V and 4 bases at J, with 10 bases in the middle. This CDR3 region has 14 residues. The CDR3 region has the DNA TGTGCCAGTAGTATAGCCACTTACAGCTATGGCTACACCTTC. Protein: CASSIATYSYGYTF.

Written as DNA, the CDR3 is TGTGCCAGCAGTACGACAGGGGAGGCTTTCTTT. Protein: CASSTTGEAFF. The chain is built from TRBV12-3 or TRBV12-4 and TRBJ1-1; TRBD1 matches 8 bases. J lost 11 bases, V lost 5 bases, and 4 bases had no gene match. This CDR3 has 11 residues.

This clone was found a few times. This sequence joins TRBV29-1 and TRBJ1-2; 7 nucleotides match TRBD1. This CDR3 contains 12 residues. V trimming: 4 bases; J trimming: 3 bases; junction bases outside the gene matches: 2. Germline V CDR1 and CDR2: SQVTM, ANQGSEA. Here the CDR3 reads CSVGQGDYGYTF. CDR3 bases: TGCAGCGTTGGACAGGGAGACTATGGCTACACCTTC.

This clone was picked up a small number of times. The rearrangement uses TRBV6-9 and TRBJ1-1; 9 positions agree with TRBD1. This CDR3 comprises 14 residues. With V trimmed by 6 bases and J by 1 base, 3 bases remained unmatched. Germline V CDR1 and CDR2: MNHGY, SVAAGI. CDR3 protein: CASRSTGGNTEAFF. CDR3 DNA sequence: TGTGCCAGCAGGTCGACAGGGGGGAACACTGAAGCTTTCTTT.

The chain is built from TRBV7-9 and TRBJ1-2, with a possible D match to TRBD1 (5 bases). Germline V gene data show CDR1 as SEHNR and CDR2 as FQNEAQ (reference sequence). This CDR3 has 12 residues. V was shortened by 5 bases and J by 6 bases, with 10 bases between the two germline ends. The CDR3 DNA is TGTGCCAGCAGCCAGGGTTGGGATGGCTACACCTTC. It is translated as CASSQGWDGYTF.

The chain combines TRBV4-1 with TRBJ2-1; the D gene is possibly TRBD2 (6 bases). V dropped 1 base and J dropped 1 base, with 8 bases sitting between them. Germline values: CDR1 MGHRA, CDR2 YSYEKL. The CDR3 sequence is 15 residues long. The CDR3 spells CASSQGGVSYNEQFF. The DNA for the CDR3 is TGCGCCAGCAGCCAAGGCGGGGTATCCTACAATGAGCAGTTCTTC.

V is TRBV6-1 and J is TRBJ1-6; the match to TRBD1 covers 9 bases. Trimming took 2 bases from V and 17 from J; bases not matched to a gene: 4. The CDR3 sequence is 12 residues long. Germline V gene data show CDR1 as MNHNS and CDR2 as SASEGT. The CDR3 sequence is CASSEWGQGVHF. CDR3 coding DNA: TGTGCCAGCAGTGAATGGGGACAGGGAGTCCACTTT.